This entry lists 5 T cell receptor beta chains sequenced from one sample in a study of blood T cell repertoires in COVID-19. TCRdb's table, derived via immunoSEQ multiplex PCR, lists solely in-frame clones and lacks some. This sample has about 140,000 clones, with roughly four fifths found just once. Source material: PBMCs or T cells enriched from blood (not recorded which). These receptors were collected from a woman between 45 and 60 years old with acute COVID-19.

The chain combines TRBV2 with TRBJ1-3; 8 nucleotides align to TRBD1. The CDR3 runs to 15 residues. V lost 4 bases, J lost 2 bases, and 4 bases stayed unmatched. Looked up from germline, CDR1 is SNHLY and CDR2 is FYNNEI. This CDR3 reads CASSGTGSAGNTIYF. CDR3 coding DNA: TGTGCCAGCAGTGGGACAGGGAGTGCTGGAAACACCATATATTTT.

The chain is built from TRBV7-2 and TRBJ1-5; D is perhaps TRBD1 (6 bases). In germline, CDR1 is SGHTA, CDR2 FQGNSA. The CDR3 has 14 amino acids. Trimming took off 5 bases at V and 5 bases at J, with 13 bases between the two ends. CDR3 nucleotides: TGTGCCAGCAGCCCCTCACAGGGTCATCAGCCCCAGCATTTT. This gives the protein CASSPSQGHQPQHF.

The rearrangement joins TRBV28 to TRBJ2-4; D perhaps matches TRBD1 (6 bases). CDR3 length: 12 amino acids. V lost 6 bases to trimming and J lost 9 bases, with 12 bases between them. Germline V gene data show CDR1 as MDHEN and CDR2 as SYDVKM. The chain's CDR3 is CASSYPRGIQYF. The CDR3 DNA reads TGTGCCAGCAGCTATCCCAGGGGCATTCAGTACTTC.

CDR3 nucleotides: TGCAGCGTTGATACAGGGACGTACGAGCAGTACTTC. Translated, it gives CSVDTGTYEQYF. The J gene is TRBJ2-7, the V gene TRBV29-1, with D perhaps TRBD1 (6 bases). Looked up from germline, CDR1 is SQVTM and CDR2 is ANQGSEA. The CDR3 loop spans 12 amino acids. V shed 3 bases and J shed 4 bases, with 10 bases lying between them.

The rearrangement joins TRBV4-2 to TRBJ1-5; a possible D gene is TRBD1 (5 bases). The germline CDR1 and CDR2 sequences are LGHNA and YNFKEQ. This CDR3 is 15 amino acids long. The V end lost 2 bases, the J end lost 0 bases, and 8 bases lay between the germline ends. This chain's CDR3 is CASSQKQDSNQPQHF. CDR3 in DNA: TGTGCCAGCAGCCAAAAACAGGATAGCAATCAGCCCCAGCATTTT.